This TCR beta chain was sequenced in a study of response to subunit inactivated influenza vaccine. Study-level findings and limits: The authors suggested that every seasonal influenza vaccination recruits few new T cells.

Details on this clonotype: Its antigen is not known. At one end the junction does not follow the germline gene, possibly because of a read error.

The germline gives CDR1 SNHLY, CDR2 FYNNEI. This CDR3 is 15 amino acids long. TCRdb used MiXCR to reprocess the RT-PCR reads, holding one entry per CDR3 protein. The repertoire holds roughly 710,000 distinct CDR3 sequences, with 11% to 15% as singletons. The receptor's source is a man in his fifties who received an inactivated influenza vaccine. Sequencing was performed on PBMCs from blood, taken approximately 15 days before vaccination. This rearrangement joins TRBV2 to TRBJ2-6, with 8 positions matching TRBD1. The CDR3 DNA is TGTGCCAGCAGAGGACAGGGAGGTGGGGCCAACGTCCTGTCTTTC. This gives the protein CASRGQGGGANVLSF. Variable domain in full (rest from reference TRBV2 and TRBJ2-6): EPEVTQTPSHQVTQMGQEVILRCVPISNHLYFYWYRQILGQKVEFLVSFYNNEISEKSEIFDDQFSVERPDGSNFTLKIRSTKLEDSAMYFCASRGQGGGANVLSFGAGSRLTVL.